This T cell receptor beta chain was recorded in a study of cytomegalovirus exposure and HLA in healthy donors (dated by TCRdb to the late 2010s). Some background on the complete study: An earlier analysis of about 530 of the donors reported approximately 280 Gb of sequence data and 117 million unique TCR beta sequences obtained from some 170 million T cells. An early release covering about 600 HLA-typed donors comprised about 300 gigabases of sequencing data and around 80 million unique TCR sequences. Among the approximately 420 genotyped donors, around 81% belonged to the genetic ancestry cluster associated with self-reported Caucasian donors. The study aimed to test whether cataloging public T cell receptors could reveal signatures of past pathogen exposure. The T cell repertoires of 666 subjects were profiled by immunosequencing and related to cytomegalovirus serostatus. Besides the first cohort of roughly 700 subjects, a separate validation cohort made up of roughly 120 different subjects was used. To predict cytomegalovirus infection status, the study brought together high-throughput TCR immunosequencing, statistical association of individual TCRs with disease status, and machine learning. A later analysis re-analyzed previously published TCR beta repertoires from 600 to 850 donors and added high-resolution HLA genotyping to study TCR occurrence patterns. The later analysis used no new phenotypic data to find candidate immune exposures, relying instead on TCR beta sequences and their occurrence across donors. In an earlier analysis of a few hundred of the donors, high-throughput TCR beta sequencing was used to judge whether each TCR beta V gene segment behaved as functional or pseudogenic. Donor age, sex, ethnicity and CMV serostatus were compiled together with the repertoire data. A later genetic analysis took genome-wide SNP genotypes for about 55% of the roughly 700 donors and used that subset as a discovery cohort. Every discovery cohort repertoire had been produced on one sequencing platform. HLA typing included class I and class II loci at four-digit resolution. The number of typed donors differed by locus: about 629-640 for A, B, C, DRB1 and DQB1; some 500 for DQA1; 606 for DPA1; and some 450 for DPB1. Roughly 5 DR-DQ haplotypes were handled as single units for association and clustering, since linkage in the cohort was strong. On average, around 240,000 unique TCR beta nucleotide sequences were sequenced per donor among a few hundred genotyped donors of the cohort, with roughly a sixth of those sequences being non-productive. The paper's findings and limits, for the study overall: In this cohort, only TCR beta chains were sequenced, and detectable features were limited by the absence of alpha or paired-chain data. While some public TCRs were present in many individuals, most TCR sequences turned up only very rarely across donors. HLA typing was unavailable for some donors at each locus, so association tests used only the typed subset. Strong co-occurrence of HLA alleles, especially DR and DQ, made assigning TCR associations to individual alleles difficult. A later analysis associated approximately 17,000 TCR beta sequences with specific HLA alleles at a false discovery rate of 0.05. Broadly in line with IMGT annotations, most TCR beta V segments showed up in productive rearrangements about 90% or about 30% of the time in an earlier analysis of several hundred of the donors. CMV serostatus was the only immune exposure information available for the cohort. Linkage disequilibrium might explain the correlated functional status among segregating V segments, but an unknown experimental factor could not be excluded. Compared with the approximately 600-donor mean, donors in an Asian-associated ancestry cluster had fewer N-insertions in productive TCRs, according to a later genetic analysis. In a later analysis, HLA-associated TCR beta chains were found to be more clonally expanded and to have lower generation probabilities than equally common non-associated chains. The presence/absence analyses assumed that sequencing depth was roughly uniform across donors, and that assumption may not be true. In vitro tests confirmed that a few of the cytomegalovirus-associated TCR beta chains recognize cytomegalovirus antigens. A later analysis reported that several top co-occurrence clusters appeared linked to parvovirus B19, influenza, CMV and Epstein-Barr virus. Some IMGT-functional V segments, including TRBV6-2 and TRBV6-3, could not be told apart with the 87-base-pair reads, so those segments were excluded. The study gave a list of more than 150 TCR beta chains associated with cytomegalovirus. A later genetic analysis associated a missense DCLRE1C variant with V-gene and J-gene trimming of TCR beta chains, and an independent cohort replicated the association. It was suggested by the authors that the approach could potentially be generalized to other disease states and immunological phenotypes. Because counts were too low, under 20 rarely observed V segments, including chromosome 9 orphons, were left out of the earlier analysis of 587 of the donors. Most CMV-associated TCR beta chains appeared to be HLA-restricted in a later analysis, and the HLA associations seemed to be driven largely by CMV exposure. A further reported finding was that TCR beta sequences accurately predicted the HLA-A and HLA-B alleles for most subjects in the first cohort. Cytomegalovirus status was reported to be diagnosed by the classifier with high specificity and sensitivity in both the original and validation cohorts. A later analysis found that TCR association rates varied across HLA loci, with DRB1 alleles showing the most associated TCRs and HLA-C alleles the fewest. A cluster of highly shared sequence variants was judged likely to be a technical artifact of the sequencing pipeline.

The cohort was made up of approximately 700 healthy bone marrow donors. All cohort members were sampled while nominally healthy, although unrecorded immune exposures were likely present. The donor was CMV seronegative and was included in the group of about 400 seronegative cohort members. A peripheral blood sample was provided by each donor, and peripheral blood mononuclear cells were used for TCR beta sequencing. Genomic DNA extraction from the blood cell samples was performed with the Qiagen DNeasy Blood Extraction Kit. From V the trimming removes 1 base and from J it removes 8 bases, while the gene matches leave 10 bases of the junction unaccounted for. The germline V gene (reference sequence) supplies CDR1 SEHNR and CDR2 FQNEAQ. The CDR3 runs 15 residues from the cysteine to the phenylalanine. The retained sequence is limited to the CDR3, 45 bases, with the frame set at the first base. The sample holds a few counts of this clone. The antigen it recognizes is unknown. Base quality data are lacking; no much larger clone is found one base away.

Library preparation used the immunoSEQ multiplex PCR assay. A mixture of 60 forward primers for TCR Vbeta segments and 13 reverse primers for TCR Jbeta segments was used in the multiplex PCR. Amplification of the CDR3 region of rearranged TCR beta genes was performed with a multiplex PCR assay on genomic DNA. The Illumina HiSeq System was used to sequence the amplified TCR beta libraries as 87-base-pair reads. Regarding the original processing steps: Across the 670 or so repertoires, a later analysis counted around 80 million unique TCR beta chains, roughly 11 million of which were shared by at least two donors. Raw reads were error-corrected and collapsed into unique sequences by a nearest-neighbor algorithm in which closely related sequences were merged to remove PCR and sequencing errors. Alignment of CDR3 sequences to IMGT reference sequences was used to assign V, D and J gene segments. For a sequence to be retained, at least a six-nucleotide match to both a V gene segment and a J gene segment was required. Rearrangements were called productive when the CDR3 lacked stop codons and stayed in frame with V and J; all others were non-productive. Following IMGT convention, CDR3 was defined as the stretch from the second conserved V-encoded cysteine to the conserved J-encoded phenylalanine. In an earlier analysis of some 550 of the donors, sequences lacking an unambiguous match to a single V gene segment were excluded. An earlier analysis of a few hundred of the donors called V segments functional above 56.7% productive rearrangements and segregating when the between-donor standard deviation exceeded 5%. A statistical classification framework was built for diagnosing cytomegalovirus status from the catalog of TCR beta chain sequences. V and J gene assignment, in a later analysis, came from comparing TCR nucleotide sequences with IMGT/GENE-DB human TR gene sequences. A later analysis assigned CDR3 sequences and most-parsimonious VDJ recombination scenarios with the TCRdist pipeline. A later analysis defined each TCR beta chain by its CDR3 amino acid sequence plus V-gene family, and excluded reads lacking a unique V-gene family. To address suspected cross-contamination and a sequencing artifact, a later analysis removed roughly 580 highly shared, low-generation-probability nucleotide sequences. In a later analysis, a clonal expansion index for each public chain was calculated from normalized within-repertoire ranks of inferred template counts. In a later analysis, generation probabilities were computed with a VDJ recombination model fitted to out-of-frame rearrangements, and the resulting probabilities were checked against IGoR. Hypergeometric tests were used in a later analysis to score TCR-TCR, TCR-HLA and TCR-CMV co-occurrence, with a repertoire-size bias correction applied to the TCR pairs. False discovery rates were estimated in a later analysis by permuting HLA or CMV assignments 20 times. In a later analysis, co-occurring TCRs were grouped with DBSCAN, and TCRdist sequence similarity was added when clustering was performed within HLA-allele-positive subsets. Repertoires with fewer than 30,000 or more than 120,000 public chains were left out of co-occurrence clustering, as were about 5 repertoires with anomalous nucleotide sharing. The table comes from immuneACCESS by way of TCRdb, which keeps in-frame sequences with V and J called. Part of the clones is missing from these tables; in studies checked, under half for an unresolved V gene and the rest for unknown reasons. V, J and clone size reflect that table, while D and trimming were determined from the DNA. The sample has roughly 98,000 clones on record, about 80% of them singletons. The ten largest clones capture approximately 2% of the sample.

This receptor was identified in a man aged 35 to 55 in good health and CMV-seronegative. Sequencing input: PBMCs. The sequence joins TRBV7-9 to TRBJ1-2; 7 bases in between match TRBD1. The DNA sequence follows: TGTGCCAGCAGCTTAGAGCAGGGGGAGATTGGAGGCTACACCTTC. Translation gives CASSLEQGEIGGYTF.